This note documents a single T cell receptor (beta chain) sequence. Via MiXCR, TCRdb re-called the PCR reads, giving one row per CDR3 protein. The table has 10,000 to 12,000 distinct CDR3 sequences, approximately 58% seen once. This sample was included in a study of tumor-infiltrating lymphocytes in oesophageal squamous cell carcinoma. The CDR3 is 13 residues long. CDR1 is MNHNS and CDR2 is SASEGT in the germline V gene. The chain is built from TRBV6-1 and TRBJ2-4, with a weak D call TRBD1 (5 bases). The J call may be incorrect, as the DNA end agrees better with TRBJ2-5. Sequenced sample: esophageal tumor tissue. This sequence was found in a female donor with esophageal squamous cell carcinoma. The CDR3, as DNA: TGTGCCAGCAACACAGGTTACAAAGAGACCCAGTACTTC. This codes for CASNTGYKETQYF.